What follows are 23 T cell receptor beta chains derived from one specimen sequenced in a study of blood T cell repertoires in COVID-19. Method: immunoSEQ multiplex PCR; TCRdb's copy keeps in-frame clones and lacks some. The sample has a few hundred thousand clones, 80% seen once. The sequenced sample consisted of peripheral blood. These receptors came from a human donor in a cohort sampled during active COVID-19.

This sequence joins TRBV4-3 and TRBJ2-2; D unclear. The CDR3 covers 14 residues. V was clipped by 0 bases and J by 7 bases, with 9 bases between them. Per germline, CDR1 LGHNA and CDR2 YSLEER. The CDR3 coding sequence is TGCGCCAGCAGCCAAGACTCCCTCCTCGGGGAGCTGTTTTTT. The encoded protein is CASSQDSLLGELFF.

This clone was seen only a few times. The chain carries TRBV11-3 and TRBJ2-1; TRBD2 matches 7 bases. The V gene end was trimmed by 0 bases and the J gene end by 4 bases; junction bases not matched to a gene: 3. The CDR3 consists of 15 residues. The V gene's germline CDR1 is SGHNT and CDR2 YENEEA. In DNA form, the CDR3 reads TGTGCCAGCAGCTTAGATCCTAGCGGTTACAATGAGCAGTTCTTC. This sequence encodes CASSLDPSGYNEQFF.

The DNA for the CDR3 is TGTGCCAGCAGTGACCAGGCAGGGGAGCCCCAGCATTTT. This encodes CASSDQAGEPQHF. The rearrangement joins TRBV6-4 to TRBJ1-5; maybe TRBD1 (6 bases). The germline V and J ends were trimmed by 2 bases and 8 bases, with 10 bases remaining between them. Germline CDR1 reads MRHNA; CDR2 reads SNTAGT. The CDR3 is 13 residues long.

In this sample, this clone turned up once. The chain couples TRBV10-2 to TRBJ2-7, with a tentative D call TRBD1 (5 bases). From germline, CDR1 is WSHSY and CDR2 SAAADI. The CDR3 is 13 amino acids. V was pared by 2 bases and J by 4 bases, with 9 bases between. Here the CDR3 reads CASSERGTYEQYF. The DNA of the CDR3 is TGCGCCAGCAGTGAGAGGGGCACATACGAGCAGTACTTC.

The gene calls are TRBV6-1 and TRBJ2-4; D not certain. The CDR3 runs to 14 residues. Trimming removed 3 bases from V and 0 bases from J, with 6 bases in between. Looked up from germline, CDR1 is MNHNS and CDR2 is SASEGT. This chain's CDR3 is CASSEEIAKNIQYF. The CDR3, as DNA: TGTGCCAGCAGTGAGGAGATAGCCAAAAACATTCAGTACTTC.

V usage is TRBV5-1 and J usage is TRBJ1-2, with unresolved D. The CDR3 runs 12 residues. Trimming removed 2 bases at V and 3 bases at J, with 5 bases between. Germline CDR1 SGHRS, CDR2 YFSETQ. The CDR3 nucleotides read TGCGCCAGCAGCTTCCCTGACTATGGCTACACCTTC. Translating gives CASSFPDYGYTF.

This chain joins TRBV27 and TRBJ2-7, with 13 nucleotides matching TRBD2. CDR1 and CDR2 (germline): MNHEY, SMNVEV (reference sequence). The ends lost 6 bases at V and 6 bases at J; junction bases unmatched: 5. The CDR3 length is 14 residues. The CDR3 DNA follows: TGTGCCAGCAGCGGACTAGCGGGAGTTTCCGAGCAGTACTTC. This codes for CASSGLAGVSEQYF.

This rearrangement joins TRBV27 to TRBJ2-7; perhaps TRBD1 as D (5 bases). Deletions cut 6 bases from V and 5 bases from J, with 14 bases between. Germline V gene sequence: CDR1 MNHEY, CDR2 SMNVEV (reference sequence). The CDR3 spans 13 residues. CDR3 loop: CASRQRGIDEQYF. DNA of the CDR3: TGTGCCAGCAGGCAAAGGGGAATCGACGAGCAGTACTTC.

This clone was counted between two and nine times. This chain connects TRBV29-1 to TRBJ1-1; D perhaps matches TRBD1 (5 bases). Germline V CDR1 and CDR2: SQVTM, ANQGSEA. The CDR3 runs 13 residues. V lost 6 bases and J 2 bases, leaving 13 bases between the germline ends. Written as DNA, the CDR3 is TGCAGCGTGACCGGGACTTCTAACACTGAAGCTTTCTTT. This sequence encodes CSVTGTSNTEAFF. The whole variable domain, filled in from reference TRBV29-1 and TRBJ1-1, reads SAVISQKPSRDICQRGTSLTIQCQVDSQVTMMFWYRQQPGQSLTLIATANQGSEATYESGFVIDKFPISRPNLTFSTLTVSNMSPEDSSIYLCSVTGTSNTEAFFGQGTRLTVV.

V gene TRBV19 combines with J gene TRBJ1-1; the D is unclear. V lost 5 bases and J 11 bases, leaving 15 bases between the germline ends. This CDR3 is 12 amino acids long. The germline V gene encodes CDR1 LNHDA and CDR2 SQIVND (reference sequence). The CDR3 loop reads CASSSQAKVAFF. The CDR3 DNA is TGTGCCAGTAGTTCCCAGGCAAAAGTGGCTTTCTTT.

This chain joins TRBV3-1 (or the pseudogene TRBV3-2) and TRBJ1-5; 10 bases agree with TRBD1. The CDR3 is 13 amino acids. Trimming took 4 bases from V and 9 from J; bases not matched to a gene: 3. Germline CDR1 is LGHDT and CDR2 is YNNKEL (reference sequence). CDR3: CASSPGQGWPQHF. In nucleotides, the CDR3 is TGTGCCAGCAGCCCGGGACAGGGGTGGCCCCAGCATTTT.

The chain employs TRBV4-1 and TRBJ1-2; D is unresolved. V gave up 0 bases and J gave up 8 bases, with 19 bases separating them. The CDR3 has 16 residues. Germline V gene lookup returns CDR1 MGHRA and CDR2 YSYEKL. The CDR3 loop is CASSQEAGGPTRGYTF. CDR3 DNA: TGCGCCAGCAGCCAAGAGGCAGGAGGGCCTACTCGGGGCTACACCTTC.

This clone was counted only a few times. The rearrangement joins TRBV30 to TRBJ2-3, with 10 bases that match TRBD2. This CDR3 has 15 residues. J was trimmed by 3 bases and V by 0 bases; bases with no gene match: 3. Per germline, CDR1 GTSNPN and CDR2 SVGIG (reference sequence). CDR3 DNA: TGTGCCTGGAGTGTAGGTAGCGGGGGGACAGATACGCAGTATTTT. Translated, it gives CAWSVGSGGTDTQYF.

This clone was seen just once. The gene calls are TRBV27 and TRBJ1-4; tentatively, D is TRBD1 (5 bases). The CDR3 spans 16 residues. With 6 bases removed from V and 0 bases from J, the gap between germline ends came to 14 bases. Germline V gene data show CDR1 as MNHEY and CDR2 as SMNVEV (reference sequence). CDR3 residues: CASRLAPGATNEKLFF. The CDR3 nucleotides are TGTGCCAGCAGGCTGGCCCCGGGGGCAACTAATGAAAAACTGTTTTTT.

The chain links TRBV4-1 to TRBJ2-2; 7 nucleotides agree with TRBD2. Germline CDR1 is MGHRA and CDR2 is YSYEKL. The CDR3 totals 15 residues. V lost 4 bases, J lost 1 base, and 3 bases stayed unmatched. The CDR3 bases are TGCGCCAGCAGCCGGGGACTAATGAACACCGGGGAGCTGTTTTTT. Amino acid sequence: CASSRGLMNTGELFF.

The rearrangement uses TRBV29-1 and TRBJ2-1, with a weak D call TRBD2 (5 bases). The V and J ends lost 5 bases and 13 bases respectively, with 15 bases between them. Germline lookup yields CDR1 SQVTM and CDR2 ANQGSEA. The CDR3 is 11 residues long. The CDR3 loop is CSVLGGSVQFF. The CDR3 DNA reads TGCAGCGTTCTCGGCGGGTCGGTCCAGTTCTTC.

The chain is built from TRBV7-9 and TRBJ2-7; TRBD2 matches 12 bases. The CDR3 runs to 15 residues. V shed 5 bases and J 6 bases; nucleotides not matched to a gene: 8. Germline CDR1 and CDR2: SEHNR and FQNEAQ (reference sequence). The chain's CDR3 is CASSAWTSGKGEQYF. In DNA form, the CDR3 reads TGTGCCAGCAGCGCGTGGACTAGCGGGAAGGGCGAGCAGTACTTC.

This chain uses TRBV27 with TRBJ2-5, with D maybe TRBD2 (6 bases). Germline values: CDR1 MNHEY, CDR2 SMNVEV (reference sequence). The CDR3 totals 16 residues. Trimming left V 1 base short and J 1 base short, with 13 bases between. CDR3 in DNA: TGTGCCAGCAGTTTATTGGGGGGATCAGGCCAAGAGACCCAGTACTTC. Protein product: CASSLLGGSGQETQYF.

The chain recombines TRBV19 with TRBJ1-2; D is ambiguous. The CDR3 has 15 amino acids. Deletions cut 4 bases from V and 2 bases from J, with 14 bases between. Germline-derived CDR1 and CDR2 are LNHDA and SQIVND (reference sequence). CDR3 loop: CASSRAGSLNYGYTF. The DNA for the CDR3 is TGTGCCAGTAGTAGGGCGGGCAGTTTGAACTATGGCTACACCTTC.

The rearrangement links TRBV25-1 to TRBJ2-7; D perhaps matches TRBD2 (7 bases). This CDR3 is built from 14 residues. Looked up from germline, CDR1 is MGHDK and CDR2 is SYGVNS. Trimming pared 1 base from V and 3 bases from J, leaving 10 bases between. CDR3 region: CASSEWGGGYEQYF. CDR3 sequence (DNA): TGTGCCAGCAGTGAATGGGGAGGGGGCTACGAGCAGTACTTC.

This chain uses TRBV3-1 (or the pseudogene TRBV3-2) with TRBJ2-1, with 7 positions matching TRBD1. CDR3 length: 15 residues. Per the germline V gene, CDR1 is LGHDT and CDR2 is YNNKEL (reference sequence). V was pared by 4 bases and J by 3 bases, with 6 bases of the junction left unmatched. The CDR3 loop is CASSPRDRVYNEQFF. The CDR3 nucleotides read TGTGCCAGCAGCCCCCGGGACAGAGTCTACAATGAGCAGTTCTTC.

This clone has only a few counts. V gene TRBV28 combines with J gene TRBJ1-3; 10 nucleotides agree with TRBD1. Germline V gene lookup returns CDR1 MDHEN and CDR2 SYDVKM. There are 15 residues in the CDR3. Trimming at V came to 6 bases and at J to 2 bases, leaving 4 bases not matched to a gene. As DNA, the CDR3 is TGTGCCAGCAGGGGCGGGACAGGGGCTGGAAACACCATATATTTT. Amino acid sequence: CASRGGTGAGNTIYF.

The CDR3 protein is CASSLGDRANTEAFF. The CDR3 coding sequence is TGTGCCAGCAGCTTAGGGGACAGGGCGAACACTGAAGCTTTCTTT. The rearrangement joins TRBV7-9 to TRBJ1-1; TRBD1 matches 9 bases. This CDR3 has 15 amino acids. Germline V lookup: CDR1 SEHNR, CDR2 FQNEAQ (reference sequence). Trimming cost V 1 base and J 1 base; bases outside gene matches: 1.